A single sample is the source of the 5 T cell receptor beta chains below, sequenced in a study of shared clonotypes between healthy human individuals. Sequenced by immunoSEQ multiplex PCR; TCRdb stores in-frame clones only, minus some. The profile covers some 790,000 clones, with 72% appearing a single time and about 1.8% taken by the ten largest. Source material: memory CD4+ T cells sorted from blood. The subset denotes: CD45RA-negative fraction. Source of these receptors: a woman aged 25 to 39 in good health.

This clone appeared a few times. With a much larger clone just one base away, this may be a read error. This sample includes further DNA sequences coding for the same CDR3. The gene calls are TRBV5-1 and TRBJ2-1, with a possible D match to TRBD1 (6 bases). V was shortened by 4 bases and J by 0 bases, with 11 bases between the two germline ends. Germline loops: CDR1 SGHRS, CDR2 YFSETQ. This CDR3 has 15 residues. The CDR3 DNA reads as TGCGCCAGCAGCCCAGACAGGAGCTCCTACAATGAGCAGTTCTTC. Amino acid sequence: CASSPDRSSYNEQFF.

V gene TRBV28 combines with J gene TRBJ2-7, with 7 positions matching TRBD1. This CDR3 has 15 amino acids. With V trimmed by 4 bases and J by 1 base, 7 bases remained unmatched. CDR1 is MDHEN, CDR2 SYDVKM, per germline. Here the CDR3 reads CASSSAGGQSYEQYF. The CDR3 nucleotides are TGTGCCAGCAGTTCGGCAGGGGGTCAGTCCTACGAGCAGTACTTC.

The CDR3 loop reads CASSLGLAGGIDTQYF. CDR3 coding DNA: TGTGCCAGCAGCTTGGGACTAGCGGGAGGGATAGATACGCAGTATTTT. This chain uses TRBV5-5 with TRBJ2-3; 14 bases line up with TRBD2. Trimming at V came to 0 bases and at J to 5 bases, leaving 2 bases not matched to a gene. There are 16 residues in the CDR3. Germline V gives CDR1 SGHKS, CDR2 YYEKEE (reference sequence).

This chain uses TRBV2 with TRBJ1-2, with D maybe TRBD1 (5 bases). The V end was cut by 6 bases, the J end by 4 bases, with 27 bases between. There are 18 residues in the CDR3. Germline V gives CDR1 SNHLY, CDR2 FYNNEI. The CDR3 nucleotides are TGTGCCAGCAGGAGAGCGGGGGTCCCACAAGGGACGTTCTATGGCTACACCTTC. This gives the protein CASRRAGVPQGTFYGYTF.

The CDR3, as DNA: TGTGCCAGCAGCTTAGCGGGTACCAAAAACATTCAGTACTTC. Translation: CASSLAGTKNIQYF. The rearrangement uses TRBV7-9 and TRBJ2-4; D is uncertain. Germline V gene sequence: CDR1 SEHNR, CDR2 FQNEAQ (reference sequence). The V gene lost 0 bases and the J gene lost 2 bases, with 5 bases spanning the gap. CDR3 length: 14 amino acids. The entire variable domain, with the rest obtained from reference TRBV7-9 and TRBJ2-4, is as follows: DTGVSQNPRHKITKRGQNVTFRCDPISEHNRLYWYRQTLGQGPEFLTYFQNEAQLEKSRLLSDRFSAERPKGSFSTLEIQRTEQGDSAMYLCASSLAGTKNIQYFGAGTRLSVL.